Below, 2 T cell receptor beta chains from the same sample are listed, as sequenced in a study of beta chain features in type 1 diabetes. Study-level results: There was a moderate but significant shortening of TCRB CDR3s in all four CD4+ subsets of Type 1 diabetes patients.

The sequenced template was cDNA made from the entire isolated RNA. Sequencing was performed with immunoSEQ multiplex PCR; in TCRdb, only in-frame clones are kept and a portion is missing. The data contain approximately 730,000 clones, roughly 13% of them singletons. These TCRs are of unknown antigen specificity. Input material: naive CD4+ T cells from blood. These receptors all come from a man between 18 and 35 years old with type 1 diabetes.

V gene TRBV20-1 combines with J gene TRBJ1-2; D ambiguous. The CDR3 has 11 residues. Germline CDR1 and CDR2: DFQATT and SNEGSKA (reference sequence). The germline V and J ends were trimmed by 3 bases and 4 bases, with 6 bases remaining between them. The CDR3, as DNA: TGCAGTGCTAGGTCCGGCTATGGCTACACCTTC. It is translated as CSARSGYGYTF.

This clone occurred a few times. The junction does not match germline at one end; this may be a read error. The rearrangement links TRBV19 to TRBJ2-5; D is possibly TRBD1 or TRBD2 (5 bases each). In germline, CDR1 is LNHDA, CDR2 SQIVND (reference sequence). The CDR3 runs to 13 residues. The DNA for the CDR3 is TGTGCCAGTAGTCTGGGACCCCAAGCGACCCAGTACTTC. Protein product: CASSLGPQATQYF.